Listed below are T cell receptor beta chains from one sample, sequenced in a study of T cell responses to AZD1222 COVID-19 vaccine. TCRdb keeps only in-frame clones here, not all; method: immunoSEQ multiplex PCR. The sample has around 110,000 clones, roughly 85% seen once. The sample was peripheral blood, taken on day 0 of MenACWY control vaccination. Receptors were obtained from an adult in good health. Both conserved end residues are part of each CDR3. D genes are given only for firm matches. Part of the rows lack a size; the others show once, few, many or a class for expanded clones.

D gene	V gene	clone size	J gene	CDR3 DNA	CDR3 protein
.	TRBV4-3	.	TRBJ1-5	TGCGCCAGCAGCCAAACGGGAGATAGCAATCAGCCCCAGCATTTT	CASSQTGDSNQPQHF
.	TRBV24-1	.	TRBJ2-7	TGTGCCACCAGTGACGTACAGGGAGCCTCTCTAAACGAGCAGTACTTC	CATSDVQGASLNEQYF
.	TRBV27	.	TRBJ2-7	TGTGCCAGCAGTTTGGGGGGCCCCTCCTACGAGCAGTACTTC	CASSLGGPSYEQYF
TRBD1	TRBV23-1	.	TRBJ2-7	TGCGCCAGCAGTATTCTCGCGGACAGGGTTAAGGGAAGGGACGAGCAGTACTTC	CASSILADRVKGRDEQYF
.	TRBV5-5	.	TRBJ1-4	TGTGCCAGCACCTTCGGAGTAACCTCTAATGAAAAACTGTTTTTT	CASTFGVTSNEKLFF
TRBD1	TRBV19	.	TRBJ2-3	TGTGCCACCGACCAGGGGGTGGCAGATACGCAGTATTTT	CATDQGVADTQYF
TRBD1	TRBV2	.	TRBJ1-2	TGTGCCAGCAGTGGGGAAGGGGGCTGGACTGGCTACACCTTC	CASSGEGGWTGYTF
.	TRBV19	.	TRBJ2-1	TGTGCCAGTAGTATTGAAGGGGGATTCTACAATGAGCAGTTCTTC	CASSIEGGFYNEQFF
.	TRBV28	.	TRBJ2-3	TGTGCCAGCACCCTGGACAGAGTGACAGATACGCAGTATTTT	CASTLDRVTDTQYF
.	TRBV28	.	TRBJ1-5	TGTGCCAGCAGTCCCAGTCGGGGAGGACAGCCCCAGCATTTT	CASSPSRGGQPQHF
.	TRBV28	.	TRBJ1-1	TGTGCCTCCTCCGTTGGGAACACTGAAGCTTTCTTT	CASSVGNTEAFF
.	TRBV5-1	.	TRBJ1-1	TGCGCCAGCAGCTTGGTTAGGGACACGAACACTGAAGCTTTCTTT	CASSLVRDTNTEAFF
.	TRBV9	.	TRBJ1-3	TGTGCCAGCAGCGTGGACGGTAGCTCTGGAAACACCATATATTTT	CASSVDGSSGNTIYF
.	TRBV6-6	few	TRBJ1-1	TGTGCCAGCAAGGGCCGCAGCGAAGCTTTCTTT	CASKGRSEAFF
TRBD1	TRBV7-2	.	TRBJ2-5	TGTGCCAGCAGCTTACGGACAGGCAACCAAGAGACCCAGTACTTC	CASSLRTGNQETQYF
.	TRBV28	.	TRBJ1-1	TGTGCCAGCAGTTTTACACCGATCTGGGGAACGAACACTGAAGCTTTCTTT	CASSFTPIWGTNTEAFF
.	TRBV19	.	TRBJ2-7	TGTGCCAGTAGTATCGGGTATGGTATCGACGAGCAGTACTTC	CASSIGYGIDEQYF
TRBD2	TRBV3-1/TRBV3-2	once	TRBJ2-1	TGTGCCAGCAGCCGCCTGGCGGGAGGGAAGTTCTTC	CASSRLAGGKFF
.	TRBV6-2/TRBV6-3	.	TRBJ1-1	TGTGCCAGCAGTCCATCTGCCCGGGGGGCTGAAGCTTTCTTT	CASSPSARGAEAFF
TRBD1	TRBV7-9	.	TRBJ1-5	TGTGCCAGCAGCTTAGCCTCCGGACAGGGAAAGGATCAGCCCCAGCATTTT	CASSLASGQGKDQPQHF
.	TRBV4-1	.	TRBJ2-3	TGCGCCAGCAGCCTTCGAATTGCCGATTCTAGCACAGATACGCAGTATTTT	CASSLRIADSSTDTQYF
.	TRBV6-2/TRBV6-3	few	TRBJ2-3	TGTGCCAGCAGTTACCTCCAGTACACAGATACGCAGTATTTT	CASSYLQYTDTQYF